This TCR beta chain was captured in a study of T cell clonality in common variable immunodeficiency. Notes on the study in general: Repertoire-complication correlations in CVID were limited by patient heterogeneity. Reportedly, TCR beta sequences from common variable immunodeficiency showed fewer deletions and N-nucleotide insertions.

Caucasian heritage predominated among both patients and controls. Equal genomic DNA amounts from CVID and control samples were sequenced. Here immunoSEQ multiplex PCR was the method, and the copy in TCRdb shows in-frame clones only, minus some. The record shows 25,000 or so clones for this sample, with no singletons present. This clone was recorded a few times. What it recognizes is unknown. This clonotype was sampled from a human donor with common variable immunodeficiency. Source material: peripheral blood mononuclear cells.

The sequenced part of the CDR3 DNA is TGTGCCAGCAGCTTAGCGGGGACAGGGGCTCAGACC. Translation: CASSLAGTGAQT. The whole CDR3 sequence reads CASSLAGTGAQTQYF. V usage is TRBV7-7 and J usage is TRBJ2-5; 10 bases line up with TRBD1. The read terminates 3 residues before the CDR3 end, so the remaining end is supplied by the germline J gene. Germline assignment: CDR1 SSHAT and CDR2 FNYEAQ (reference sequence). Unmatched junction bases numbered 4, after V lost 0 bases and J lost 6 bases. This CDR3 comprises 15 residues. Combining the CDR3 with reference TRBV7-7 and TRBJ2-5 gives the whole variable domain GAGVSQSPRYKVTKRGQDVTLRCDPISSHATLYWYQQALGQGPEFLTYFNYEAQPDKSGLPSDRFSAERPEGSISTLTIQRTEQRDSAMYRCASSLAGTGAQTQYFGPGTRLLVL.